This TCR beta chain derives from a study of blood T cell repertoires in COVID-19. Study in general: Samples came from the United States, Italy and Spain, spanning acute and convalescent COVID-19. In each case, the material was cDNA or gDNA derived from T cells, B-cell-depleted T cells, or PBMCs.

This clone was seen only once. In the authors' workflow: Amplification from reference gene primers served as the basis for estimated nucleated cell counts. Assay: immunoSEQ multiplex PCR; the TCRdb copy retains only in-frame clones and omits some. Clone size and V and J calls were adopted from that table, with D and trimming inferred from the DNA. Among under 250,000 clones, almost 85% were seen once, and the ten largest hold about 4%. J gave up 3 bases and V 6 bases, and 13 bases lay outside the gene matches. The CDR3 consists of 16 residues. CDR1 and CDR2 (germline): SGHAT, FQNNGV. Source material: peripheral blood. The receptor's source is a man between 45 and 60 years old with acute or convalescent COVID-19. This sequence joins TRBV11-2 and TRBJ2-7; 8 positions match TRBD2. Here the CDR3 DNA reads TGTGCCAGCAGGTCATACTCCGGAGCGGGAGACTACGAGCAGTACTTC. Amino acids: CASRSYSGAGDYEQYF.